The table lists the clone carrying this T cell receptor beta chain with many counts. Antigen specificity is unknown. Germline lookup yields CDR1 SQVTM and CDR2 ANQGSEA. V was shortened by 6 bases and J by 2 bases, with 12 bases between the two germline ends. This CDR3 contains 13 residues. Library preparation for TCR beta used quantitative 5'-RACE with molecular barcodes. In TCRdb, the 5' RACE reads were re-called with MiXCR into one record per CDR3 protein. The top ten hold 30% to 35% of the sample, which has 100,000 to 150,000 distinct CDR3 sequences, roughly a sixth seen once. The sample belongs to a study of CD8 T cells in ankylosing spondylitis. Study-level points and caveats: Reportedly, matched ankylosing spondylitis synovial fluid was significantly enriched for disease-linked clones. Characteristic of ankylosing spondylitis blood, it appeared, was a TCR beta motif comprising roughly 8 highly homologous variants.

Sequencing input: blood, either unsorted or a sorted T cell fraction (not recorded which). The TCR originated in a male donor with ankylosing spondylitis. This chain uses TRBV29-1 with TRBJ2-3, with D tentatively TRBD2 (5 bases). CDR3 sequence (DNA): TGCAGCGTCAGAGCGGAGAACACAGATACGCAGTATTTT. It codes for CSVRAENTDTQYF.